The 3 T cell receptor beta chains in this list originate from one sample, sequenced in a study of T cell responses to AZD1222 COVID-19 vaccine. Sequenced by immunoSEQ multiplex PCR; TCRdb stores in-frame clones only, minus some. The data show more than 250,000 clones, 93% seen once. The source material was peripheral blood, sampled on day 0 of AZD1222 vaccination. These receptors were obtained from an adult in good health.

The CDR3, as DNA: TGTGCCAGCAGCTTGGGCTCAGGGCGGAACAATGAGCAGTTCTTC. This gives the protein CASSLGSGRNNEQFF. The V call is TRBV5-4, the J call TRBJ2-1, with D possibly matching TRBD1 (5 bases). CDR1 and CDR2 (germline): SGHNT, YYREEE (reference sequence). V was shortened by 0 bases and J by 5 bases, with 12 bases between the two germline ends. The CDR3 has 15 amino acids.

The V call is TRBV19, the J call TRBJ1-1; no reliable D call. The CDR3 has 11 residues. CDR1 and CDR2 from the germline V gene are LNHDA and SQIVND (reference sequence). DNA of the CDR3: TGTGCAGTCTGGGGGAACACTGAAGCTTTCTTT. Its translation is CAVWGNTEAFF. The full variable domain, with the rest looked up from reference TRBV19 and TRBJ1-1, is DGGITQSPKYLFRKEGQNVTLSCEQNLNHDAMYWYRQDPGQGLRLIYYSQIVNDFQKGDIAEGYSVSREKKESFPLTVTSAQKNPTAFYLCAVWGNTEAFFGQGTRLTVV.

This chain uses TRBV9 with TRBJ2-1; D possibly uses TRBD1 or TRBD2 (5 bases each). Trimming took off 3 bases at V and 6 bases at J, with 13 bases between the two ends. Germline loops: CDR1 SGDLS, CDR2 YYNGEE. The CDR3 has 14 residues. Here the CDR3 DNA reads TGTGCCAGCAGCGGCCGTGTGGGACGCAATGAGCAGTTCTTC. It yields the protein CASSGRVGRNEQFF.